The 8 T cell receptor beta chains reported below all come from one sample, sequenced in a study of a mutant IDH1 vaccine in newly diagnosed glioma. Here immunoSEQ multiplex PCR was the method, and the copy in TCRdb shows in-frame clones only, minus some. The table includes roughly 56,000 clones, approximately 80% detected once. Time point reported: week 47, end of study. The study gave 300 ug of mutant IDH1 20-mer peptide per vaccine dose, with topical imiquimod. No antigen has been assigned to these receptors. Sequencing used PBMCs, obtained from a glioma patient whose treatment included an IDH1 peptide vaccine. All receptors come from a woman aged 40 to 55 with glioma. Some clones in this sample may be carry-over from other donors' samples.

The rearrangement links TRBV7-6 to TRBJ2-3; 7 bases map to TRBD1. From germline, CDR1 is SGHVS and CDR2 FNYEAQ. Germline trimming cut 1 base from V and 0 bases from J; bases unmatched to any gene: 4. This CDR3 has 16 residues. CDR3 amino acids: CASSLGTGDSTDTQYF. The CDR3 region has the DNA TGTGCCAGCAGCTTAGGGACAGGAGATAGCACAGATACGCAGTATTTT.

This clone showed up just once. CDR3: CASSSSGGAGELFF. CDR3 sequence (DNA): TGTGCCAGCAGCTCTAGCGGGGGGGCCGGGGAGCTGTTTTTT. The chain recombines TRBV7-2 with TRBJ2-2; 12 bases agree with TRBD2. CDR1 is SGHTA, CDR2 FQGNSA, per germline. The CDR3 has 14 residues. The junction had 0 bases not matched to a gene; V was cut back by 4 bases and J by 6 bases.

This chain links TRBV13 with TRBJ2-5, with unresolved D. The CDR3 extends over 13 amino acids. V lost 0 bases and J 10 bases, leaving 12 bases between the germline ends. Per the germline V gene, CDR1 is PRHDT and CDR2 is FYEKMQ (reference sequence). DNA for the CDR3: TGTGCCAGCAGCTTAGGGGAAGTGAGGAGCCAGTACTTC. Translating it yields CASSLGEVRSQYF.

This chain uses TRBV29-1 with TRBJ2-3; 11 nucleotides line up with TRBD2. With 6 bases clipped from V and 6 bases from J, the junction kept 8 bases outside the gene matches. Per germline, CDR1 SQVTM and CDR2 ANQGSEA. The CDR3 has 14 amino acids. The CDR3: CSVALAGGYDTQYF. As DNA, the CDR3 is TGCAGCGTGGCTCTAGCGGGGGGTTACGATACGCAGTATTTT.

This rearrangement joins TRBV5-4 to TRBJ1-1; weak D call: TRBD1 (6 bases). The V gene's germline CDR1 is SGHNT and CDR2 YYREEE (reference sequence). The length of the CDR3 is 14 residues. Trimming stripped 4 bases from V and 4 bases from J, with 14 bases between. The CDR3 region is CASSHRTVLTEAFF. CDR3 bases: TGTGCCAGCAGCCACCGGACAGTACTCACTGAAGCTTTCTTT.

This clone has only a few counts. This chain joins TRBV29-1 and TRBJ2-1; D gene uncertain. V was trimmed by 7 bases and J by 5 bases, leaving 6 bases between them. This CDR3 contains 10 residues. CDR1 and CDR2 from the germline V gene are SQVTM and ANQGSEA. CDR3 nucleotides: TGCAGCGGGGCAAACAATGAGCAGTTCTTC. Translation: CSGANNEQFF.

V gene TRBV18 combines with J gene TRBJ2-7; D is unresolved. Looked up from germline, CDR1 is KGHSH and CDR2 is LQKENI. The CDR3 spans 12 residues. The V end was cut by 5 bases, the J end by 0 bases, with 5 bases between. The CDR3 nucleotides read TGTGCCAGCTCAGAGACCTCCTACGAGCAGTACTTC. Translation gives CASSETSYEQYF. Full variable domain (remainder filled in from reference TRBV18 and TRBJ2-7): NAGVMQNPRHLVRRRGQEARLRCSPMKGHSHVYWYRQLPEEGLKFMVYLQKENIIDESGMPKERFSAEFPKEGPSILRIQQVVRGDSAAYFCASSETSYEQYFGPGTRLTVT.

The rearrangement joins TRBV6-4 to TRBJ2-3; the D gene is possibly TRBD1 (6 bases). CDR1 MRHNA and CDR2 SNTAGT come from the germline V gene. This CDR3 has 13 residues. Trimming left V 3 bases short and J 11 bases short, with 15 bases between. In nucleotides, the CDR3 is TGTGCCAGCAGTGAAGGGGTCAGGGGCAAGCAGTATTTT. Encoded protein: CASSEGVRGKQYF.